The 3 T cell receptor beta chains presented below share a single source sample, sequenced in a study of blood T cells in healthy people across ages. Then a second PCR, running roughly 7 to 12 cycles, was carried out with a sample-barcoded 5' primer and a J-beta primer mix. MiXCR, applied by TCRdb to the 5' RACE reads, yields one record per CDR3 protein. The sample consists of 780,000 or so distinct CDR3 sequences, 56% of them appearing once. The sample consisted of blood. These receptors were collected from a man in his forties in good health.

This chain uses TRBV20-1 with TRBJ2-1; 8 nucleotides agree with TRBD2. The CDR3 is 14 residues long. V gave up 3 bases and J gave up 12 bases; unmatched junction bases: 13. Germline-derived CDR1 and CDR2 are DFQATT and SNEGSKA (reference sequence). DNA for the CDR3: TGCAGTGCTAGTCGGGGGGGCAGCCGGGAAAGGCAGTTCTTC. This encodes CSASRGGSRERQFF.

The chain has TRBV7-9 and TRBJ1-2; D is uncertain. In germline, CDR1 is SEHNR, CDR2 FQNEAQ (reference sequence). This CDR3 contains 12 residues. Trimming removed 2 bases at V and 8 bases at J, with 9 bases between. Written as DNA, the CDR3 is TGTGCCAGCAGCTTACAGGCGGAGGGCTACACCTTC. Amino acids: CASSLQAEGYTF.

This chain links TRBV29-1 with TRBJ2-1; D might be TRBD1 (6 bases). Looked up from germline, CDR1 is SQVTM and CDR2 is ANQGSEA. This CDR3 contains 12 residues. The V and J ends lost 2 bases and 10 bases respectively, with 12 bases between them. CDR3 sequence (DNA): TGCAGCGTTGAAACCTATGACAGGGAGCAGTTCTTC. Its translation: CSVETYDREQFF.